This T cell receptor beta chain was recorded in a study of T cells after yellow fever vaccination. A few counts support this clonotype. TCRdb reprocessed the 5' RACE reads via MiXCR and lists one record per CDR3 protein. Seen here are hundreds of thousands of distinct CDR3 sequences, less than 20% observed once, and the top ten hold 17%. CDR1 SGHTA and CDR2 FQGNSA come from the germline V gene. The V end lost 3 bases, the J end lost 3 bases, and 15 bases lay between the germline ends. The length of the CDR3 is 15 residues. The sequencing used PBMCs, collected less than 6 days after the first yellow fever vaccination. The chain couples TRBV7-2 to TRBJ2-7; D unresolved. The TCR was taken from a man between 18 and 35 years old who received the YFV17D yellow fever vaccine. CDR3 protein: CASSFVQQANYEQYF. The CDR3 nucleotides are TGTGCCAGCAGCTTTGTTCAGCAGGCGAACTACGAGCAGTACTTC.